This entry concerns a single T cell receptor beta chain. Antigen unknown. This entry comes from a study of regulatory T cells in long-lasting Graves disease. The CDR3 loop spans 13 amino acids. Germline V gene sequence: CDR1 SEHNR, CDR2 FQNEAQ (reference sequence). Between the trimmed V and J ends, which lost 5 bases and 6 bases, there was a span of 14 bases. Time point meaning: newly diagnosed GD, antithyroid drugs for less than 3 months. RNA from PBMCs was the source of the TCR library. The study, taken as a whole, reports: Patients with persistent Graves' had lower TCR diversity than newly diagnosed patients.

Both iRepertoire HTBI primers and Arm-PCR of CDR3 regions were used to build the TCR beta libraries. TCRdb reprocessed the multiplex PCR reads via MiXCR and lists one record per CDR3 protein. Here the sample spans 350,000 to 500,000 distinct CDR3 sequences, approximately 16% being singletons. These data were also reused for a study on T cells in Graves' hyperthyroidism and ophthalmopathy. This second study says: When ophthalmopathy did not progress within 18 months, Graves' hyperthyroidism was considered stable. First-round RT-PCR of the TCR CDR3 relied on the HTBI primer set. Blood also held most thyroid clonotypes expanded beyond 0.001.

This sequence was found in a woman aged 25 to 39 with Graves disease. Sample: peripheral blood mononuclear cells (PBMCs), taken at new diagnosis, from a patient treated with antithyroid drugs. The chain joins TRBV7-9 to TRBJ2-7, with a weak D call TRBD2 (5 bases). The CDR3 spells CASSPKRVPEQYF. The CDR3 DNA reads as TGTGCCAGCAGCCCAAAGAGGGTTCCCGAGCAGTACTTC.